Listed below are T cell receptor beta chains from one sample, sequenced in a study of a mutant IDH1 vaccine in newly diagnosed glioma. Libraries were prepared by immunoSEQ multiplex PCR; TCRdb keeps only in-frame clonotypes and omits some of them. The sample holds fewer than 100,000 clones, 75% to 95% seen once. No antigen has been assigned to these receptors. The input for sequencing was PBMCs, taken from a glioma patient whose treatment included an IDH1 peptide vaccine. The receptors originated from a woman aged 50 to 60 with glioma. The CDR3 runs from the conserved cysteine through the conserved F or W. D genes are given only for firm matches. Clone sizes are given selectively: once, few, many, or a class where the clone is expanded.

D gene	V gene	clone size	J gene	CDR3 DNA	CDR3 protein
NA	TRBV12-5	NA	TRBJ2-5	TGTGCTAGTGGTTTGGGGACCCCGGGGGACAAGGGAGAGACCCAGTACTTC	CASGLGTPGDKGETQYF
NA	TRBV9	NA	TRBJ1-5	TGTGCCAGCAGCGTAGGAGGAGGGGGCAATCAGCCCCAGCATTTT	CASSVGGGGNQPQHF
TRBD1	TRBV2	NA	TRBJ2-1	TGTGCCAGCCTTGGACAGGGGGTATGGAATGAGCAGTTCTTC	CASLGQGVWNEQFF
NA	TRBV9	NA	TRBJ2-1	TGTGCCAGCAGCGTAGGGACAGTTAGCTCCTACAATGAGCAGTTCTTC	CASSVGTVSSYNEQFF
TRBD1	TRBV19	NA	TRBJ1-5	TGTGCCAGTAGTATCGGACAGGCGGGCAATCAGCCCCAGCATTTT	CASSIGQAGNQPQHF
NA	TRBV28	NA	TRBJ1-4	TGTGCCAGCAAGCAAGGAAATAATGAAAAACTGTTTTTT	CASKQGNNEKLFF
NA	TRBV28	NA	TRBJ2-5	TGTGCCAGCAGTTTCGACCCGTACCAAGAGACCCAGTACTTC	CASSFDPYQETQYF
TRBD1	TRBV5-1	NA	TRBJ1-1	TGCGCCAGCAGCCCGGGACAGACGAACACTGAAGCTTTCTTT	CASSPGQTNTEAFF
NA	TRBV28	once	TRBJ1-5	TGTGCCAGCAGCCTCACAGGGAGACATAGCAATCAGCCCCAGCATTTT	CASSLTGRHSNQPQHF
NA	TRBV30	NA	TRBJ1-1	TGTGCCTGGAGTCTCACCCCCCGGTGGAGGGCTGAAGCTTTCTTT	CAWSLTPRWRAEAFF
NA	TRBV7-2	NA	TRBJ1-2	TGTGCCAGCAGCTTATCCCCACCCTACACCTTC	CASSLSPPYTF
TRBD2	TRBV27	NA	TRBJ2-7	TGTGCCAGCAGTTTCCGACTAGCGGGGAGGGCCTACGAGCAGTACTTC	CASSFRLAGRAYEQYF
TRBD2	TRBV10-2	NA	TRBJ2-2	TGCGCCAGCAGCCTACTAGCGGGAAACACCGGGGAGCTGTTTTTT	CASSLLAGNTGELFF
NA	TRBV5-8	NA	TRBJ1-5	TGTGCCAGCAGCTTGAAAAGTTATCAGCCCCAGCATTTT	CASSLKSYQPQHF
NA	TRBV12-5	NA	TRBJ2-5	TGTGCTAGTGGTTCCTCGGCCGAAGGGACCCAGTACTTC	CASGSSAEGTQYF
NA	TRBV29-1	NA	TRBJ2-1	TGCAGCGTTGAAGATCTGGGTATCTACAATGAGCAGTTCTTC	CSVEDLGIYNEQFF
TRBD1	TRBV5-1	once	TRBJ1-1	TGCGCCAGCAGCTTGGGGCCAGGGGGACCGGGGATAGCTTTCTTT	CASSLGPGGPGIAFF
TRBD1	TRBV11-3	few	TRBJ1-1	TGTGCCAGCAGCGTAGGACAGGGGACTGAAGCTTTCTTT	CASSVGQGTEAFF
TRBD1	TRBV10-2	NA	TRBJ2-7	TGCGCCAGCAGGGAGACAGGGGACTACGAGCAGTACTTC	CASRETGDYEQYF
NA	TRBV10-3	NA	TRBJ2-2	TGTGCCATCCCCCACAAATCGAACACCGGGGAGCTGTTTTTT	CAIPHKSNTGELFF
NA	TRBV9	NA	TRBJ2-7	TGTGCCAGCAGCCCGCGGTCTGGGACCTACGAGCAGTACTTC	CASSPRSGTYEQYF
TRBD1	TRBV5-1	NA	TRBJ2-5	TGCGCCAGCAGCCCCGGGACAGGGGGCGTTTGGGGCGAGACCCAGTACTTC	CASSPGTGGVWGETQYF
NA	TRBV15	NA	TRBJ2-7	TGTGCCACCAGCAGTACAGGGGCGTCGGCGGGGGAGCAGTACTTC	CATSSTGASAGEQYF
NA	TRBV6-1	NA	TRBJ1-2	TGTGCCAGCAGCGGCCCTCCAAAGGGCTACACCTTC	CASSGPPKGYTF
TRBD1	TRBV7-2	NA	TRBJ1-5	TGTGCCAGCAGCTTTACAGGGGTGGCCAATCAGCCCCAGCATTTT	CASSFTGVANQPQHF
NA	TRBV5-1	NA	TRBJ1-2	TGCGCCAGCAGCTTGGGGCGGGACACGAACTTCTATGGCTACACCTTC	CASSLGRDTNFYGYTF
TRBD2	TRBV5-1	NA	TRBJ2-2	TGCGCCAGCAGCTTGGTAGCGGGAAACACCGGGGAGCTGTTTTTT	CASSLVAGNTGELFF
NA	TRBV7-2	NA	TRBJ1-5	TGTGCCAGCAGCTTGAGCGGGGGGGACCAGCCCCAGCATTTT	CASSLSGGDQPQHF
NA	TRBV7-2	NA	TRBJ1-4	TGTGCCAGCAGCCCAGGGCCTTCAACTAATGAAAAACTGTTTTTT	CASSPGPSTNEKLFF
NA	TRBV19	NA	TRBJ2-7	TGTGCCAGTAGTAAGTTGGGTAACTTCTACGAGCAGTACTTC	CASSKLGNFYEQYF
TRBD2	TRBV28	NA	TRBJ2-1	TGTGCCAGCAGTCCCTTACCCGGACTAGCGGGAGGACATGGGTCCTACAATGAGCAGTTCTTC	CASSPLPGLAGGHGSYNEQFF
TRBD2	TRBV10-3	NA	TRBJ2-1	TGTGCCATCAGTGAAAGAGCGGGAGAGAACAATGAGCAGTTCTTC	CAISERAGENNEQFF
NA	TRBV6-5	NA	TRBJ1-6	TGTGCCAGCAGTTCGGTTGCTTCACCCCTCCACTTT	CASSSVASPLHF
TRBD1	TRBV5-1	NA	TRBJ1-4	TGCGCCAGTACAGGGGATGATGAAAAACTGTTTTTT	CASTGDDEKLFF
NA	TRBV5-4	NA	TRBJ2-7	TGTGCCAGCAGCTTGTGGGCCGACGAGCAGTACTTC	CASSLWADEQYF
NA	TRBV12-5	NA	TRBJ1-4	TGTGCTAGTCAGGAAGCTACAGGTGCCGGATCTAATGAAAAACTGTTTTTT	CASQEATGAGSNEKLFF
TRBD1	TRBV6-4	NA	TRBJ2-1	TGTGCCAGCAGTGACTCTGGACAGGGGGGGTACAATGAGCAGTTCTTC	CASSDSGQGGYNEQFF
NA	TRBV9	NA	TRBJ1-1	TGTGCCAGCAGTTGGGACATGAACACTGAAGCTTTCTTT	CASSWDMNTEAFF
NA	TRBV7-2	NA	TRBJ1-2	TGTGCCAGCAGCTTCTGGGACGTAGGCTACACCTTC	CASSFWDVGYTF
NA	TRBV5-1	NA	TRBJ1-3	TGCGCCAGCAGCTTGTACCCAGGGTCCAGCTCTGGAAACACCATATATTTT	CASSLYPGSSSGNTIYF
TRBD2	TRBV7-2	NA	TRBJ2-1	TGTGCCAGCAGCTTAAGTCCACTAGCGGGAGAACGTGAGCAGTTCTTC	CASSLSPLAGEREQFF
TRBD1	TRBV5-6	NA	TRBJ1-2	TGTGCCAGCAGCTTGTTGGGACAGGGGGGAATCTATGGCTACACCTTC	CASSLLGQGGIYGYTF
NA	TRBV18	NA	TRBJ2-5	TGTGCCAGCTCACCACCGATGTACCAAGAGACCCAGTACTTC	CASSPPMYQETQYF
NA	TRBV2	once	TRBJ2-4	TGTGCCAGCAGTCCAGGGGTAGCCAAAAACATTCAGTACTTC	CASSPGVAKNIQYF
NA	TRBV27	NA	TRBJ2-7	TGTGCCAGCAGTTTATATGGGACCCTCCCCGAGCAGTACTTC	CASSLYGTLPEQYF
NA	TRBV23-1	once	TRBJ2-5	TGCGCCAGCAGTCAGGGGGGCTCGGGTGAAGAGACCCAGTACTTC	CASSQGGSGEETQYF
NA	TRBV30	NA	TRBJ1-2	TGTGCCTGGAGTGTACTGGGAGAGGGCACCTTC	CAWSVLGEGTF
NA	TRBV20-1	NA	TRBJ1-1	TGCGGGGGGTGGCGAGGCGCTGAAGCTTTCTTT	CGGWRGAEAFF
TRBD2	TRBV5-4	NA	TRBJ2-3	TGTGCCAGCAGGTGGCGGGGGAGCACAGATACGCAGTATTTT	CASRWRGSTDTQYF
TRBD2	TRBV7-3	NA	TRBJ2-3	TGTGCCAGCAGCAAAACTAGCGCCCGCGGAGATACGCAGTATTTT	CASSKTSARGDTQYF
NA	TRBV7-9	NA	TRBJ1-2	TGTGCCAGCAGCTTAATGGCAGATTATGGCTACACCTTC	CASSLMADYGYTF
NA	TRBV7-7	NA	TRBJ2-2	TGTGCTAGCAGCGCCGGGGTCGGGGAGCTGTTTTTT	CASSAGVGELFF
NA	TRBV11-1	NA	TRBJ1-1	TGTGCCAGCAGCTTAGCGGATGGCCCAGGCTATGAAGCTTTCTTT	CASSLADGPGYEAFF
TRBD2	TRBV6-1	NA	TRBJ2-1	TGTGCCAGCAGTGAAGAAATGGCGGGGGGGAATGAGCAGTTCTTC	CASSEEMAGGNEQFF
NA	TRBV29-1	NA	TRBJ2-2	TGCAGCGGTACAGGGTCCGACACCGGGGAGCTGTTTTTT	CSGTGSDTGELFF